A single sample is the source of the 6 T cell receptor beta chains below, sequenced in a study of radiotherapy plus CTLA-4 blockade in lung cancer. TCRdb's table, derived via immunoSEQ multiplex PCR, lists solely in-frame clones and lacks some. The repertoire has roughly 32,000 clones, roughly three quarters of them found once; the top ten carry 4%. The specimen was peripheral blood, collected from a patient treated with radiotherapy plus ipilimumab. All receptors derive from a human donor with non-small cell lung cancer who had stable disease on radiotherapy plus ipilimumab.

This rearrangement joins TRBV7-8 to TRBJ2-7; D unresolved. Trimming took 0 bases from V and 3 from J, leaving 18 bases between them. The germline V gene encodes CDR1 SGHVS and CDR2 FQNEAQ. There are 17 residues in the CDR3. The CDR3 DNA is TGTGCCAGCAGCTTAGCTCGAGTAAGCGTATCCCTCTACGAGCAGTACTTC. Protein: CASSLARVSVSLYEQYF.

V usage is TRBV27 and J usage is TRBJ2-1; TRBD2 matches at 7 bases. This CDR3 contains 16 residues. V shed 2 bases and J 6 bases; nucleotides not matched to a gene: 10. Germline V lookup: CDR1 MNHEY, CDR2 SMNVEV (reference sequence). CDR3 amino acids: CASSLGRGRVGNEQFF. The CDR3 nucleotides read TGTGCCAGCAGTTTAGGTCGCGGGAGAGTGGGCAATGAGCAGTTCTTC.

The chain carries TRBV29-1 and TRBJ2-7; D remains unclear. V was clipped by 6 bases and J by 6 bases, with 12 bases between them. This CDR3 is built from 11 residues. Germline V gene sequence: CDR1 SQVTM, CDR2 ANQGSEA. CDR3 region: CSVSLTTEQYF. The CDR3 nucleotides are TGCAGCGTAAGCCTTACGACCGAGCAGTACTTC.

The chain joins TRBV7-2 to TRBJ1-5; no definite D call. The CDR3 has 15 amino acids. V was trimmed by 1 base and J by 4 bases, leaving 11 bases between them. The germline V gene has CDR1 SGHTA and CDR2 FQGNSA. The CDR3 DNA sequence: TGTGCCAGCAGCTTAGTAATGGGTTGGAATCAGCCCCAGCATTTT. Translating it yields CASSLVMGWNQPQHF.

The genes are TRBV10-2 and TRBJ2-1, with a possible D match to TRBD2 (7 bases). CDR3 length: 15 amino acids. V was trimmed by 5 bases and J by 8 bases, leaving 19 bases between them. From germline, CDR1 is WSHSY and CDR2 SAAADI. The CDR3: CASSPPGRGAHEQFF. In DNA form, the CDR3 reads TGCGCCAGCAGTCCCCCGGGTCGGGGGGCACATGAGCAGTTCTTC.

The sample holds a few counts of this clone. The genes are TRBV28 and TRBJ1-4, with D perhaps TRBD1 (6 bases). CDR3 length: 15 amino acids. Germline assignment: CDR1 MDHEN and CDR2 SYDVKM. The V and J ends lost 5 bases and 7 bases respectively, with 17 bases between them. In DNA, the CDR3 is TGTGCCAGCAGTCCTCGGACAGCGCCTAGTGAAAAACTGTTTTTT. Translated, it gives CASSPRTAPSEKLFF.